This TCR beta chain was recovered during a study of technical replicates of blood from a handful of donors. This CDR3 is built from 13 residues. Looked up from germline, CDR1 is SGHTA and CDR2 is FQGTGA. J lost 5 bases, V lost 5 bases, and 2 bases had no gene match. Sequencing was performed with immunoSEQ multiplex PCR; in TCRdb, only in-frame clones are kept and a portion is missing. The table has around 90,000 clones, approximately 94% seen once; the top ten hold about 0.39%. The rearrangement uses TRBV7-3 and TRBJ1-5; 8 positions agree with TRBD1. This clonotype originated in a human donor in good health. The sample consisted of T cells isolated from PBMCs. The CDR3 reads CASSMDRDQPQHF. CDR3 in DNA: TGTGCCAGCAGCATGGACAGGGATCAGCCCCAGCATTTT.